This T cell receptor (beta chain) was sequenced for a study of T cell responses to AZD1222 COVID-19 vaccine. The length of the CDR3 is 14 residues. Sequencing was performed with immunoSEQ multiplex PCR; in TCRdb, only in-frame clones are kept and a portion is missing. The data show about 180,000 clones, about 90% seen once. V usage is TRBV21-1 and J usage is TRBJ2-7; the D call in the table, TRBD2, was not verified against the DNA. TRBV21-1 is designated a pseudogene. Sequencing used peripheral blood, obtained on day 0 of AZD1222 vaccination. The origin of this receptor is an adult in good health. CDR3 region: CASSKEYSSYEQYF. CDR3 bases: TGTGCCAGCAGCAAAGAGTACTCTAGCTACGAGCAGTACTTC.